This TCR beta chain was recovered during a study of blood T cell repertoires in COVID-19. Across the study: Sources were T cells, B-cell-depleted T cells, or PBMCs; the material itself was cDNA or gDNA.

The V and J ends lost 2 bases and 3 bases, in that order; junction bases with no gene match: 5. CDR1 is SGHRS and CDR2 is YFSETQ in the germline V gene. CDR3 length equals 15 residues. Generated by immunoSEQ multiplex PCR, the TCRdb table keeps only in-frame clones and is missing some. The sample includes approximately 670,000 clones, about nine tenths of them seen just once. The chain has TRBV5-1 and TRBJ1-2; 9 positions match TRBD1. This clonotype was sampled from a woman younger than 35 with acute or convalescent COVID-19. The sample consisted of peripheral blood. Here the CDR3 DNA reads TGCGCCAGCAGCTTCGGACAGGGGATAGACTATGGCTACACCTTC. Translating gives CASSFGQGIDYGYTF.